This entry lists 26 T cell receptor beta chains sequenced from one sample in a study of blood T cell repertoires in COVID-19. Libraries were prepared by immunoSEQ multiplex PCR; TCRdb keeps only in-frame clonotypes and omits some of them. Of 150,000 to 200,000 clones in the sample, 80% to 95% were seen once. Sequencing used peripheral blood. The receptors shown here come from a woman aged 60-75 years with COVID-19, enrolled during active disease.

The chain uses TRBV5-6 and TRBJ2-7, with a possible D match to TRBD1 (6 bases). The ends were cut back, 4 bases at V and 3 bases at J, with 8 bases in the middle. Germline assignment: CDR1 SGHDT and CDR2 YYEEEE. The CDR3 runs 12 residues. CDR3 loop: CASSPGVYEQYF. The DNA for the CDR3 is TGTGCCAGCAGCCCAGGGGTCTACGAGCAGTACTTC.

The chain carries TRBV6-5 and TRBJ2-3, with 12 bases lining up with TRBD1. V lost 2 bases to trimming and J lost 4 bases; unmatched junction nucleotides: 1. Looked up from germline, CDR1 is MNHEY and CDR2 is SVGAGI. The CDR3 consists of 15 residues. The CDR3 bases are TGTGCCAGCAGTTACGGGACAGGGGGCGCAGATACGCAGTATTTT. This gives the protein CASSYGTGGADTQYF.

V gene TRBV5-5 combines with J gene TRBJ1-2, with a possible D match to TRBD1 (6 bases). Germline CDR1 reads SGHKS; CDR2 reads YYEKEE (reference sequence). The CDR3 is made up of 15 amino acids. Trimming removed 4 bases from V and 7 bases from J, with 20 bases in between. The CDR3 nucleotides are TGTGCCAGCAGCCCCCGACAGGACCCTAGAGGTGGCTACACCTTC. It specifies CASSPRQDPRGGYTF.

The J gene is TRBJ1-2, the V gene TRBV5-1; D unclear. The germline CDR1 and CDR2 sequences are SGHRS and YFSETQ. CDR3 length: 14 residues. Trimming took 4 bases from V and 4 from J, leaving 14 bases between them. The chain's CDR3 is CASSLTPGLYGYTF. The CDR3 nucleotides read TGCGCCAGCAGCCTAACGCCAGGTCTCTATGGCTACACCTTC.

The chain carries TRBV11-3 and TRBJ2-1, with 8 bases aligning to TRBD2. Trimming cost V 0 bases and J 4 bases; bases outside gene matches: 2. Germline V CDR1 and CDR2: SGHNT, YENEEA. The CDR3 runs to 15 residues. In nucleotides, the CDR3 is TGTGCCAGCAGCTTAGAGGGGACTAGTTACAATGAGCAGTTCTTC. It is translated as CASSLEGTSYNEQFF.

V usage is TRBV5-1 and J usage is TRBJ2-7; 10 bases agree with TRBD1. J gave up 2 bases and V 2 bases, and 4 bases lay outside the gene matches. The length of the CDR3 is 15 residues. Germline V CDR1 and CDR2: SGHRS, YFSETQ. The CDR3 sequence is CASSLAGQGAYEQYF. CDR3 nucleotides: TGCGCCAGCAGCTTAGCAGGACAGGGGGCCTACGAGCAGTACTTC.

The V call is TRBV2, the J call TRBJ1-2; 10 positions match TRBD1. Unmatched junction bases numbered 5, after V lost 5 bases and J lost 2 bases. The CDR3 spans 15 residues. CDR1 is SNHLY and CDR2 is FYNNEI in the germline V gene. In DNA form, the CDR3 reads TGTGCCAGCAGTTCTCCGGGACAGGGGAACTATGGCTACACCTTC. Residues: CASSSPGQGNYGYTF.

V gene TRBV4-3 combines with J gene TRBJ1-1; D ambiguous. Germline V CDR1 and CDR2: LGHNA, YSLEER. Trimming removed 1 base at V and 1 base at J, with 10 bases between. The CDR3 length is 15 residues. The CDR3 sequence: CASSQVVSGNTEAFF. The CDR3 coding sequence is TGCGCCAGCAGCCAAGTTGTATCAGGGAACACTGAAGCTTTCTTT.

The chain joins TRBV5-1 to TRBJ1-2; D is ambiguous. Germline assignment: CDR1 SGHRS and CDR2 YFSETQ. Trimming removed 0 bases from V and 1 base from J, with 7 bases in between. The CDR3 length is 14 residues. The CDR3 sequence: CASSLGTVNYGYTF. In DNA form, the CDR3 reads TGCGCCAGCAGCTTGGGGACTGTTAACTATGGCTACACCTTC.

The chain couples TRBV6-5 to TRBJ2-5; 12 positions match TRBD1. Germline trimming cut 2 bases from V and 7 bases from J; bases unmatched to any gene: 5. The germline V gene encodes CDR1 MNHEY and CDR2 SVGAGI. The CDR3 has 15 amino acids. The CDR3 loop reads CASSYGTGGAGTQYF. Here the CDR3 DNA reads TGTGCCAGCAGTTACGGGACAGGGGGCGCCGGGACCCAGTACTTC.

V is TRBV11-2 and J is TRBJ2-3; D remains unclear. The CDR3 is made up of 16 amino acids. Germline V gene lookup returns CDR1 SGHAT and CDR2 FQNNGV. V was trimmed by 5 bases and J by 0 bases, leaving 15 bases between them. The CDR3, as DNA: TGTGCCAGCAGCATCGACTGGAGTTCTAGCACAGATACGCAGTATTTT. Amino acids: CASSIDWSSSTDTQYF.

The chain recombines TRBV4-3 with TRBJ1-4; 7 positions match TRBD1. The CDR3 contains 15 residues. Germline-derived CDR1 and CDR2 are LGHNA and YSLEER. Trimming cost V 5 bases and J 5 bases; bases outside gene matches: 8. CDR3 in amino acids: CASSEYRGENEKLFF. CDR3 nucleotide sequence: TGCGCCAGCAGCGAATACAGGGGAGAAAATGAAAAACTGTTTTTT.

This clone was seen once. CDR3 in amino acids: CASSLLGGYEQYF. CDR3 nucleotides: TGTGCCAGCAGCTTGTTGGGGGGGTACGAGCAGTACTTC. The rearrangement uses TRBV11-3 and TRBJ2-7; the match to TRBD2 covers 7 bases. The length of the CDR3 is 13 residues. Germline assignment: CDR1 SGHNT and CDR2 YENEEA. J lost 4 bases, V lost 3 bases, and 3 bases had no gene match.

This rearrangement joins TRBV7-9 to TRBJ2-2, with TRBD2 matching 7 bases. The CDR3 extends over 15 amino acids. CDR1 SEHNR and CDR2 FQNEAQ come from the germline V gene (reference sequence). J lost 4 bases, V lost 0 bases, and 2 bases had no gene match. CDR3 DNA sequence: TGTGCCAGCAGCTTAGCCGGGACTACCACCGGGGAGCTGTTTTTT. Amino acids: CASSLAGTTTGELFF. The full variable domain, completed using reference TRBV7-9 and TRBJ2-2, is DTGVSQNPRHKITKRGQNVTFRCDPISEHNRLYWYRQTLGQGPEFLTYFQNEAQLEKSRLLSDRFSAERPKGSFSTLEIQRTEQGDSAMYLCASSLAGTTTGELFFGEGSRLTVL.

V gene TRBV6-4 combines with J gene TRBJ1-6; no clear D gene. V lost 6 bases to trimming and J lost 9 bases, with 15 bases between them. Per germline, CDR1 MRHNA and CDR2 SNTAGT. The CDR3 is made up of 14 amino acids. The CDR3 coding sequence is TGTGCCAGCAGAACCGGAGGGTTGGGTTCACCCCTCCACTTT. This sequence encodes CASRTGGLGSPLHF.

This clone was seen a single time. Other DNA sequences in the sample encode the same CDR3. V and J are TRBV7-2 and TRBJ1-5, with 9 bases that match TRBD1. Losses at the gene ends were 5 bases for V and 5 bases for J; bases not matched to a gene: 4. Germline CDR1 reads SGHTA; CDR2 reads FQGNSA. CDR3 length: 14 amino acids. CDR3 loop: CASSGRTGDQPQHF. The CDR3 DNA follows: TGTGCCAGCAGCGGACGGACAGGGGATCAGCCCCAGCATTTT. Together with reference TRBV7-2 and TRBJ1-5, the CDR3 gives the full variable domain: GAGVSQSPSNKVTEKGKDVELRCDPISGHTALYWYRQSLGQGLEFLIYFQGNSAPDKSGLPSDRFSAERTGGSVSTLTIQRTQQEDSAVYLCASSGRTGDQPQHFGDGTRLSIL.

CDR3 sequence (DNA): TGTGCCACCAGTGATTTATGGGAGTGTGTTAGTAGGGGCAATCAGCCCCAGCATTTT. Protein sequence: CATSDLWECVSRGNQPQHF. This chain joins TRBV24-1 and TRBJ1-5; no clear D. This CDR3 spans 19 amino acids. Trimming pared 1 base from V and 2 bases from J, leaving 20 bases between. Germline CDR1 reads KGHDR; CDR2 reads SFDVKD.

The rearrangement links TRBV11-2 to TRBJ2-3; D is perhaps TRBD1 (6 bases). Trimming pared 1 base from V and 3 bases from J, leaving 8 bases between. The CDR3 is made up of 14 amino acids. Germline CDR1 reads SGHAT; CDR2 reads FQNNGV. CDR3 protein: CASSLVQGTDTQYF. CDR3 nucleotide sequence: TGTGCCAGCAGCTTAGTTCAGGGGACAGATACGCAGTATTTT.

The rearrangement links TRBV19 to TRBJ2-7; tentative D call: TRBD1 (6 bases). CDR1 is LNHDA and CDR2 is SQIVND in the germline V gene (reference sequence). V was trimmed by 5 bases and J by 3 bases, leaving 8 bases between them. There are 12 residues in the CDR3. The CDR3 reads CASSDRHYEQYF. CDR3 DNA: TGTGCCAGTAGTGACAGGCACTACGAGCAGTACTTC.

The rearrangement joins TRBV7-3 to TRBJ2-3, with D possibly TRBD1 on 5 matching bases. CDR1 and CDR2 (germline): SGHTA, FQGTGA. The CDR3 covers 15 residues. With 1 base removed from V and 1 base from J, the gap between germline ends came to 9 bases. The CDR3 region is CASSLNTRGTDTQYF. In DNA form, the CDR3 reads TGTGCCAGCAGCTTAAATACCAGGGGCACAGATACGCAGTATTTT.

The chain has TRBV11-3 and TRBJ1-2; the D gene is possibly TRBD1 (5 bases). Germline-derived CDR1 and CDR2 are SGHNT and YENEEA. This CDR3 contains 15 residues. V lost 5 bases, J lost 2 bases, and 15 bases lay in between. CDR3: CASSPAADINYGYTF. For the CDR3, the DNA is TGTGCCAGCAGCCCAGCCGCGGACATCAACTATGGCTACACCTTC. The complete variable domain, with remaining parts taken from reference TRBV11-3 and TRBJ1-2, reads EAGVVQSPRYKIIEKKQPVAFWCNPISGHNTLYWYLQNLGQGPELLIRYENEEAVDDSQLPKDRFSAERLKGVDSTLKIQPAELGDSAVYLCASSPAADINYGYTFGSGTRLTVV.

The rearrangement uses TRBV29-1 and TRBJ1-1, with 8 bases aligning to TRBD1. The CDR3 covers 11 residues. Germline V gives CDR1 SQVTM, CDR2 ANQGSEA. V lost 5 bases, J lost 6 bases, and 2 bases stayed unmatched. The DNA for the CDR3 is TGCAGCGTTCTGACAGGGGCTGAAGCTTTCTTT. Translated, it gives CSVLTGAEAFF.

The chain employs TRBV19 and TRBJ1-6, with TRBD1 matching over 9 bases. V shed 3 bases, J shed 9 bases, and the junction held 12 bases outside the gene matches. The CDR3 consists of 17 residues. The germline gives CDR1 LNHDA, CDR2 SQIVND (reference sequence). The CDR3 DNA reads TGTGCCAGTAGTATGAGGAGGGGACAGGGTGCTGGTTCACCCCTCCACTTT. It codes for CASSMRRGQGAGSPLHF.

This chain's CDR3 is CASRMDRAGGYEQYF. The CDR3 region has the DNA TGTGCCAGCAGAATGGACAGGGCCGGGGGATACGAGCAGTACTTC. This sequence joins TRBV6-5 and TRBJ2-7; 8 bases align to TRBD1. The junction had 11 bases not matched to a gene; V was cut back by 6 bases and J by 4 bases. This CDR3 contains 15 residues. CDR1 is MNHEY, CDR2 SVGAGI, per germline.

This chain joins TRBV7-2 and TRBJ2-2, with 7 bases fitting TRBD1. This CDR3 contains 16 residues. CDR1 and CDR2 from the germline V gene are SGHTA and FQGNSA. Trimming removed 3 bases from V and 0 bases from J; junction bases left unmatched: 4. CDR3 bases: TGTGCCAGCAGCTTTAGAGGACAGGCGAACACCGGGGAGCTGTTTTTT. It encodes CASSFRGQANTGELFF.

The CDR3 protein is CASSEARFRNTGELFF. The CDR3 nucleotides are TGTGCCAGCAGTGAAGCGCGCTTCCGGAACACCGGGGAGCTGTTTTTT. The chain is built from TRBV6-1 and TRBJ2-2; D ambiguous. Trimming cost V 0 bases and J 1 base, with 9 bases left between them. The CDR3 runs 16 residues. The germline V gene encodes CDR1 MNHNS and CDR2 SASEGT.